The clone carrying this TCR beta chain has just a few counts. There are 16 residues in the CDR3. The V and J ends lost 4 bases and 0 bases, in that order; junction bases with no gene match: 6. Germline assignment: CDR1 LGHDT and CDR2 YNNKEL (reference sequence). This record comes from a study of identical twins. TCRdb re-analysed the 5' RACE reads in MiXCR, keeping a single row per CDR3 protein. The table has 690,000 or so distinct CDR3 sequences, under 9% seen once. Separately, the same data were catalogued under a study of yellow fever vaccine responses in identical twins.

This TCR was recovered from a woman between 18 and 29 years old in good health. V gene TRBV3-1 combines with J gene TRBJ2-1, with 7 bases aligning to TRBD2. Sequenced: PBMCs. CDR3 residues: CASSPRGEYSYNEQFF. For the CDR3, the DNA is TGTGCCAGCAGCCCCCGGGGGGAATACTCCTACAATGAGCAGTTCTTC.